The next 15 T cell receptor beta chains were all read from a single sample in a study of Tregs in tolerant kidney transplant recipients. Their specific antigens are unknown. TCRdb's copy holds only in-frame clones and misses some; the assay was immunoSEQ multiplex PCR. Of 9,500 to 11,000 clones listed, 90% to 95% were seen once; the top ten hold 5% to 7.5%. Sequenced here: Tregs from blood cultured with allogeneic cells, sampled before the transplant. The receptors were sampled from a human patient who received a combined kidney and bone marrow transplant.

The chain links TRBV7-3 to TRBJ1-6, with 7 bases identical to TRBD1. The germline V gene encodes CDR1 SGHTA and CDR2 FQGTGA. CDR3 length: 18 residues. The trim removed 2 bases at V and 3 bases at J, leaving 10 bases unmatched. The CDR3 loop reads CASSLVFSGGSYNSPLHF. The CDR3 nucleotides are TGTGCCAGCAGCTTAGTATTCTCAGGGGGTAGCTATAATTCACCCCTCCACTTT.

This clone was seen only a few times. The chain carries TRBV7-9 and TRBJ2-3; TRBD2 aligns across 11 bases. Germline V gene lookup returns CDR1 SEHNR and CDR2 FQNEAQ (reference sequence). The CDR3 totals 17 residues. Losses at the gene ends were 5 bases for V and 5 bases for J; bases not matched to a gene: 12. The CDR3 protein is CASSPRVAGGPIDTQYF. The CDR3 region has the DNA TGTGCCAGCAGCCCGAGGGTAGCGGGGGGGCCAATAGATACGCAGTATTTT.

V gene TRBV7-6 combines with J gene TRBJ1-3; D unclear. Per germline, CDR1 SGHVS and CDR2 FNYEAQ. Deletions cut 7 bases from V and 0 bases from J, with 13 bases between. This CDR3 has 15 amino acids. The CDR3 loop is CASTPKGFSGNTIYF. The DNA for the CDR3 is TGTGCCAGCACCCCAAAGGGCTTCTCTGGAAACACCATATATTTT.

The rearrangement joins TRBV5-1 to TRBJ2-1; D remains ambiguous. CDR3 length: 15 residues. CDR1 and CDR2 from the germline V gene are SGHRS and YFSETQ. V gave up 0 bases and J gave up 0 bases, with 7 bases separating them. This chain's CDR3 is CASSLGPSSYNEQFF. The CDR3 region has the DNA TGCGCCAGCAGCTTGGGGCCGAGCTCCTACAATGAGCAGTTCTTC.

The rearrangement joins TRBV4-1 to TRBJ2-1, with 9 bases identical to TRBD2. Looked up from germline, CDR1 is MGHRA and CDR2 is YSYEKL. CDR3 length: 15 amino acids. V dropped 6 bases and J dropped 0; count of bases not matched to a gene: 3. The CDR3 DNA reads TGCGCCAGCAGTCATAGCGGGGGCTCCTACAATGAGCAGTTCTTC. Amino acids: CASSHSGGSYNEQFF.

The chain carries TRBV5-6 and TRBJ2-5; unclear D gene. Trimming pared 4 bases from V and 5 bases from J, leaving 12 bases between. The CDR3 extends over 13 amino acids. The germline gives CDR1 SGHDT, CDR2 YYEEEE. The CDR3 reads CASSPGYRETQYF. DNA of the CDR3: TGTGCCAGCAGCCCCGGGTATCGGGAGACCCAGTACTTC.

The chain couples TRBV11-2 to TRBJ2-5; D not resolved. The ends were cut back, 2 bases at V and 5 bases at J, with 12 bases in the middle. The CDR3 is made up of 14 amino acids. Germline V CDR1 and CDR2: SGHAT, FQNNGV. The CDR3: CASSLSLGRETQYF. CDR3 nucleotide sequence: TGTGCCAGCAGCTTATCTCTAGGTCGGGAGACCCAGTACTTC. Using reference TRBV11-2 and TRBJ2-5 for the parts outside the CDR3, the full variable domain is EAGVAQSPRYKIIEKRQSVAFWCNPISGHATLYWYQQILGQGPKLLIQFQNNGVVDDSQLPKDRFSAERLKGVDSTLKIQPAKLEDSAVYLCASSLSLGRETQYFGPGTRLLVL.

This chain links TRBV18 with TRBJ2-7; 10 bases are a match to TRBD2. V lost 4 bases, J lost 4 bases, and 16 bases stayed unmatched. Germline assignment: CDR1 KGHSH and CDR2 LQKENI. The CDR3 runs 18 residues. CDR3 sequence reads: CASSRAPLAGALDYEQYF. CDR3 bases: TGTGCCAGCTCACGAGCGCCCCTAGCGGGGGCGCTTGATTACGAGCAGTACTTC.

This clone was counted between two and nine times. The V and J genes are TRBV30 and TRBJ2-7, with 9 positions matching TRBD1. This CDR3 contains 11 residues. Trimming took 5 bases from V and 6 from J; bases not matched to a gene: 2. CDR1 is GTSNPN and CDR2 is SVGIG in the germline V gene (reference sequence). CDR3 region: CAWLTGGEQYF. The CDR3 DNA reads TGTGCCTGGTTGACAGGGGGCGAGCAGTACTTC.

The CDR3 protein is CASSPSGISADTQYF. The CDR3 DNA follows: TGTGCCAGCAGCCCTAGCGGGATCAGTGCAGATACGCAGTATTTT. V is TRBV7-2 and J is TRBJ2-3, with 9 nucleotides matching TRBD2. Germline V CDR1 and CDR2: SGHTA, FQGNSA. The CDR3 has 15 amino acids. V lost 5 bases, J lost 4 bases, and 7 bases stayed unmatched.

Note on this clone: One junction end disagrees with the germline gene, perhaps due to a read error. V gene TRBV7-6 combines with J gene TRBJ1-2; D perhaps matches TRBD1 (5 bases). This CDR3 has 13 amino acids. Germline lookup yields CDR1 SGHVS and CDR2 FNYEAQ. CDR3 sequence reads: CASSLGGDYVYTF. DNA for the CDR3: TGTGCCAGCAGCTTAGGGGGCGACTATGTCTACACCTTC.

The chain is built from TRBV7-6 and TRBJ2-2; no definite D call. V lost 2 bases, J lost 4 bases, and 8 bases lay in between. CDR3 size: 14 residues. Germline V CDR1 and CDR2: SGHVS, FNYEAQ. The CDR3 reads CASSLFASTGELFF. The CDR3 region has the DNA TGTGCCAGCAGCTTATTCGCGAGCACCGGGGAGCTGTTTTTT.

The chain's CDR3 is CASSHIRTSGTDTQYF. CDR3 in DNA: TGCGCCAGCAGCCACATTAGGACTAGCGGGACAGATACGCAGTATTTT. This chain connects TRBV4-3 to TRBJ2-3; 11 bases align to TRBD2. The V gene end was trimmed by 3 bases and the J gene end by 3 bases; junction bases not matched to a gene: 5. Germline V gives CDR1 LGHNA, CDR2 YSLEER. The CDR3 runs to 16 residues.

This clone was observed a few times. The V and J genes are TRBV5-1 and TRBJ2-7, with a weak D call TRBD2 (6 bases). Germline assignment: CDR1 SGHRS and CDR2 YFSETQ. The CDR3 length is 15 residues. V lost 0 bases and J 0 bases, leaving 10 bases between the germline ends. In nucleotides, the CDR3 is TGCGCCAGCAGCTTGGGTGGGGGGAGCTCCTACGAGCAGTACTTC. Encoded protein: CASSLGGGSSYEQYF.

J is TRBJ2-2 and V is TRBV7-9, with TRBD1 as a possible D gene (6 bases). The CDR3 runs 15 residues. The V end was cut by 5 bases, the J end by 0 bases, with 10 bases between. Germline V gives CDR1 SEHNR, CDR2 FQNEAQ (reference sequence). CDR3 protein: CASSPRTANTGELFF. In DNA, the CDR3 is TGTGCCAGCAGCCCCCGGACAGCGAACACCGGGGAGCTGTTTTTT.